The T cell receptor beta chain under discussion was sequenced for a study of blood T cell repertoires in COVID-19. At the level of the study: Whether acute or convalescent, the COVID-19 samples came from the United States, Italy and Spain. From T cells, B-cell-depleted T cells, or PBMCs came the material, which was cDNA or gDNA.

As handled by the study authors: Reference gene primer amplification yielded estimated nucleated cell counts. Sequencing used immunoSEQ multiplex PCR; TCRdb keeps in-frame clones, though not all of them. V and J calls plus clone size are reproduced from that table; the DNA served to infer D and trimming. The data contain around 300,000 clones, approximately 90% of them singletons. Seattle researchers signed up patients amid active infection and tracked them longitudinally. Trimming pared 5 bases from V and 1 base from J, leaving 11 bases between. Per the germline V gene, CDR1 is MNHNY and CDR2 is SVGAGI (reference sequence). CDR3 length: 14 amino acids.

Input material: peripheral blood. The clonotype originates from a woman aged 25 to 39 with COVID-19, enrolled during active disease. The chain uses TRBV6-6 and TRBJ1-2, with a possible D match to TRBD1 (5 bases). The CDR3 protein is CASSGNRGNYGYTF. In DNA form, the CDR3 reads TGTGCCAGCAGTGGAAATAGGGGTAACTATGGCTACACCTTC.